Following are 4 T cell receptor beta chains from one sample sequenced in a study of regulatory T cells in long-lasting Graves disease. Stated time point: newly diagnosed GD, antithyroid drugs for less than 3 months. From PBMCs, RNA was extracted and then used to make the TCR library. According to the study, TCR beta libraries were built with iRepertoire HTBI primers and CDR3-region Arm-PCR. Using its own MiXCR run on the multiplex PCR reads, TCRdb lists one record per CDR3 protein. Of 400,000 to 500,000 distinct CDR3 sequences in the sample, roughly 15% are singletons; the top ten hold around a sixth. The sample was also reused in another study, on T cells in Graves' hyperthyroidism and ophthalmopathy.

Sequences were derived from peripheral blood mononuclear cells (PBMCs), sampled at new diagnosis, from a patient treated with antithyroid drugs. The source of these receptors is a woman in her 50s with Graves disease.

This clonotype has at least ten counts. The chain's CDR3 is CASSPGTPLEQYF. CDR3 nucleotides: TGTGCCAGCAGCCCCGGGACTCCGCTCGAGCAGTACTTC. The chain links TRBV7-2 to TRBJ2-7; weak D call: TRBD2 (6 bases). Between the trimmed V and J ends, which lost 5 bases and 6 bases, there was a span of 14 bases. The CDR3 loop spans 13 amino acids. Germline V gives CDR1 SGHTA, CDR2 FQGNSA. Combining the CDR3 with reference TRBV7-2 and TRBJ2-7 gives the whole variable domain GAGVSQSPSNKVTEKGKDVELRCDPISGHTALYWYRQSLGQGLEFLIYFQGNSAPDKSGLPSDRFSAERTGGSVSTLTIQRTQQEDSAVYLCASSPGTPLEQYFGPGTRLTVT.

There are many counts of this clonotype. The CDR3 region is CASSRGTGNNQPQHF. The CDR3 DNA reads TGTGCCAGCAGCCGGGGGACAGGGAACAATCAGCCCCAGCATTTT. The chain uses TRBV3-1 and TRBJ1-5; 9 bases align to TRBD1. Per germline, CDR1 LGHDT and CDR2 YNNKEL (reference sequence). V was clipped by 4 bases and J by 3 bases; unmatched bases: 4. The CDR3 runs 15 residues.

This clonotype occurred many times. V is TRBV5-1 and J is TRBJ1-4; no clear D gene. Germline CDR1 is SGHRS and CDR2 is YFSETQ. This CDR3 region has 12 residues. V lost 3 bases, J lost 4 bases, and 4 bases lay in between. The CDR3 region has the DNA TGCGCCAGCAGCTACGATAATGAAAAACTGTTTTTT. It translates to CASSYDNEKLFF.

This clonotype has a count of ten or more. V is TRBV5-1 and J is TRBJ2-1; TRBD1 agrees at 11 bases. The length of the CDR3 is 16 residues. V shed 1 base and J 8 bases; nucleotides not matched to a gene: 8. Germline lookup yields CDR1 SGHRS and CDR2 YFSETQ. The CDR3 DNA reads TGCGCCAGCAGCTTGACCGGGACAGGGGGTGAAGATGAGCAGTTCTTC. This encodes CASSLTGTGGEDEQFF.